These 11 T cell receptor beta chains came from one sample sequenced in a study of T cell responses to AZD1222 COVID-19 vaccine (dated by TCRdb to about 2021). Preparation of the library involved the immunoSEQ multiplex PCR assay. Not all clones reach the TCRdb copy of this immuneACCESS table, which keeps in-frame sequences only. Checked studies attribute under half of the gap to unresolved V genes and leave the rest unexplained. This sample has about 94,000 clones in its table, and about 85% of those were observed once. The leading ten clones occupy about 4.6% of the sample. The sample's time point label, in plain terms: about 28 days (+/-7) after the second vaccine dose. The input for sequencing was peripheral blood, taken 28 days after the second AZD1222 dose. The receptors were sampled from an adult who received the AZD1222 COVID-19 vaccine.

The CDR3 is CASSPRSSYEQYF. CDR3 coding DNA: TGTGCCTCAAGCCCCCGGAGCTCCTACGAGCAGTACTTC. The chain couples TRBV11-2 to TRBJ2-7, with D unclear. Looked up from germline, CDR1 is SGHAT and CDR2 is FQNNGV. V lost 11 bases and J lost 0, with 14 bases in between. CDR3 length equals 13 residues.

The chain couples TRBV2 to TRBJ1-4; D perhaps matches TRBD1 (5 bases). The germline CDR1 and CDR2 sequences are SNHLY and FYNNEI. V was trimmed by 5 bases and J by 7 bases, leaving 14 bases between them. CDR3 length: 14 amino acids. The CDR3 sequence: CASSQGTLGEKLFF. The CDR3 DNA reads as TGTGCCAGCAGTCAGGGTACACTGGGTGAAAAACTGTTTTTT.

CDR3 DNA sequence: TGTGCCAGCAGCTTAGGGGGAGACTATGGCTACACCTTC. It translates to CASSLGGDYGYTF. This rearrangement joins TRBV7-6 to TRBJ1-2; D not certain. CDR1 and CDR2 (germline): SGHVS, FNYEAQ. Trimming removed 1 base from V and 3 bases from J, with 6 bases in between. The CDR3 covers 13 residues.

The chain uses TRBV10-3 and TRBJ2-7; no clear D. There are 9 residues in the CDR3. Per germline, CDR1 ENHRY and CDR2 SYGVKD. Deletions cut 10 bases from V and 3 bases from J, with 4 bases between. This CDR3 is CATLYEQYF. DNA for the CDR3: TGTGCCACCCTCTACGAGCAGTACTTC.

This rearrangement joins TRBV5-1 to TRBJ2-1, with a tentative D call TRBD2 (6 bases). V was clipped by 4 bases and J by 0 bases, with 14 bases between them. Germline loops: CDR1 SGHRS, CDR2 YFSETQ. The CDR3 is 16 residues long. CDR3 sequence: CASSPGGGTSYNEQFF. CDR3 sequence (DNA): TGCGCCAGCAGCCCCGGTGGGGGGACCTCCTACAATGAGCAGTTCTTC.

This clone was seen a handful of times. The V gene is TRBV7-9, the J gene TRBJ2-7; possibly TRBD1 or TRBD2 for D (5 bases each). There are 12 residues in the CDR3. Per germline, CDR1 SEHNR and CDR2 FQNEAQ (reference sequence). V was cut by 1 base and J by 6 bases, with 7 bases left in between. The CDR3 DNA is TGTGCCAGCAGCTTAGGGGACCGCGAGCAGTACTTC. Protein product: CASSLGDREQYF.

The chain recombines TRBV2 with TRBJ1-5, with 10 bases identical to TRBD1. The CDR3 is 14 amino acids. Germline loops: CDR1 SNHLY, CDR2 FYNNEI. V was pared by 3 bases and J by 6 bases, with 2 bases of the junction left unmatched. The CDR3 coding sequence is TGTGCCAGCAGTGACCGGACAGGGGGTCAGCCCCAGCATTTT. Its translation: CASSDRTGGQPQHF. Based on the CDR3 plus reference TRBV2 and TRBJ1-5, the full variable domain is EPEVTQTPSHQVTQMGQEVILRCVPISNHLYFYWYRQILGQKVEFLVSFYNNEISEKSEIFDDQFSVERPDGSNFTLKIRSTKLEDSAMYFCASSDRTGGQPQHFGDGTRLSIL.

V usage is TRBV7-6 and J usage is TRBJ1-3, with TRBD1 as a possible D gene (5 bases). The length of the CDR3 is 14 residues. Trimming took 5 bases from V and 2 from J, leaving 10 bases between them. CDR1 is SGHVS, CDR2 FNYEAQ, per germline. Here the CDR3 DNA reads TGTGCCAGCAGCATCAGGGAGCCTGGAAACACCATATATTTT. It yields the protein CASSIREPGNTIYF.

This rearrangement joins TRBV20-1 to TRBJ2-2, with TRBD1 identical over 7 bases. The CDR3 loop spans 14 amino acids. Trimming took 3 bases from V and 5 from J; bases not matched to a gene: 6. In germline, CDR1 is DFQATT, CDR2 SNEGSKA (reference sequence). CDR3 DNA: TGCAGTGCTAGTGAAACAGGGGCGACCGGGGAGCTGTTTTTT. It specifies CSASETGATGELFF.

This rearrangement joins TRBV7-2 to TRBJ1-1; D possibly corresponds to TRBD1 (5 bases). The CDR3 is 13 amino acids. Trimming shortened V by 2 bases and J by 2 bases, and 6 bases separated the two germline ends. In germline, CDR1 is SGHTA, CDR2 FQGNSA. The CDR3, as DNA: TGTGCCAGCAGCTTAAGGGGCAACACTGAAGCTTTCTTT. Translation: CASSLRGNTEAFF. Looking up the rest from reference TRBV7-2 and TRBJ1-1 gives the full variable domain: GAGVSQSPSNKVTEKGKDVELRCDPISGHTALYWYRQSLGQGLEFLIYFQGNSAPDKSGLPSDRFSAERTGGSVSTLTIQRTQQEDSAVYLCASSLRGNTEAFFGQGTRLTVV.

In its sample, this clone was seen once. This chain links TRBV5-1 with TRBJ2-6; D unclear. Trimming stripped 0 bases from V and 4 bases from J, with 2 bases between. The germline gives CDR1 SGHRS, CDR2 YFSETQ. This CDR3 has 13 residues. In nucleotides, the CDR3 is TGCGCCAGCAGCTTGGAAGGGGCCAACGTCCTGACTTTC. This translates into CASSLEGANVLTF.